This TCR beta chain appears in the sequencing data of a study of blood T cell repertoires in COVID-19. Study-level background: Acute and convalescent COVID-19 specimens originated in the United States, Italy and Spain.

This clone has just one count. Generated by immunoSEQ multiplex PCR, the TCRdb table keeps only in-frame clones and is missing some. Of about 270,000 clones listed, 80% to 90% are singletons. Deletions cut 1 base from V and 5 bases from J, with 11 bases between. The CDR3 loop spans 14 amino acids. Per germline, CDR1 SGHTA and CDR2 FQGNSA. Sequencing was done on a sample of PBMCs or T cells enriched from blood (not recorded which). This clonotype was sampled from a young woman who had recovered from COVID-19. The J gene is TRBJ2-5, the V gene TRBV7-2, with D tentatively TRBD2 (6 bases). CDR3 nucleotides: TGTGCCAGCAGCTTAGAACTAGCCGAGGAGACCCAGTACTTC. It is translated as CASSLELAEETQYF.